The rows below give T cell receptor beta chains drawn from one sample of a study of blood T cell repertoires in COVID-19. Profiled with immunoSEQ multiplex PCR; TCRdb holds only in-frame clones, not every one. This sample has 85,000 to 120,000 clones, with 87% found just once. The material sequenced was peripheral blood. These receptors originate from a woman aged 45-59 years with COVID-19, enrolled during active disease. Both conserved end residues are part of each CDR3. The D gene is left open where the match is weak. Size is omitted from some rows. Given values are once, few, many or a class for expanded clones.

abundance: NA; j_gene: TRBJ1-3; v_gene: TRBV30; d_gene: NA; CDR3aa: CAWSSGIGGNTIYF; CDR3nt: TGTGCCTGGAGTTCAGGGATTGGTGGAAACACCATATATTTT
abundance: NA; j_gene: TRBJ2-7; v_gene: TRBV28; d_gene: NA; CDR3aa: CASSLRVSISYEQYF; CDR3nt: TGTGCCAGCAGTTTACGGGTATCCATCTCCTACGAGCAGTACTTC
abundance: NA; j_gene: TRBJ2-7; v_gene: TRBV19; d_gene: TRBD2; CDR3aa: CAGSIRASGGNYEQYF; CDR3nt: TGTGCCGGTAGTATTCGGGCTAGCGGGGGAAACTACGAGCAGTACTTC
abundance: NA; j_gene: TRBJ1-1; v_gene: TRBV19; d_gene: NA; CDR3aa: CASSMGAPEAFF; CDR3nt: TGTGCCAGTAGTATGGGAGCCCCTGAAGCTTTCTTT
abundance: NA; j_gene: TRBJ1-2; v_gene: TRBV9; d_gene: TRBD1; CDR3aa: CASSVSGTGVHYGYTF; CDR3nt: TGTGCCAGCAGCGTCTCTGGGACAGGGGTCCACTATGGCTACACCTTC
abundance: few; j_gene: TRBJ1-2; v_gene: TRBV14; d_gene: TRBD1; CDR3aa: CASSQRQGGTNGYTF; CDR3nt: TGTGCCAGCAGCCAGCGACAGGGGGGCACCAATGGCTACACCTTC
abundance: NA; j_gene: TRBJ2-7; v_gene: TRBV11-2; d_gene: TRBD2; CDR3aa: CASSWTPSGGREQYF; CDR3nt: TGTGCCAGCAGCTGGACACCTAGCGGGGGTAGGGAGCAGTACTTC
abundance: few; j_gene: TRBJ2-7; v_gene: TRBV5-6; d_gene: TRBD2; CDR3aa: CASSSVHLSGVSYEQYF; CDR3nt: TGTGCCAGCAGCTCCGTTCATCTCAGCGGGGTCTCCTACGAGCAGTACTTC
abundance: NA; j_gene: TRBJ1-1; v_gene: TRBV10-3; d_gene: NA; CDR3aa: CAIRTGHKNTEAFF; CDR3nt: TGTGCCATCAGGACGGGACACAAGAACACTGAAGCTTTCTTT
abundance: NA; j_gene: TRBJ2-1; v_gene: TRBV7-3; d_gene: NA; CDR3aa: CASSLSAQTYNEQFF; CDR3nt: TGTGCCAGCAGCTTATCGGCACAGACCTACAATGAGCAGTTCTTC
abundance: NA; j_gene: TRBJ2-5; v_gene: TRBV28; d_gene: TRBD1; CDR3aa: CASRSGQAGETQYF; CDR3nt: TGTGCCAGCAGATCAGGACAGGCAGGAGAGACCCAGTACTTC
abundance: NA; j_gene: TRBJ1-4; v_gene: TRBV4-3; d_gene: NA; CDR3aa: CASSPGTNEKLFF; CDR3nt: TGCGCCAGCAGCCCGGGAACTAATGAAAAACTGTTTTTT
abundance: NA; j_gene: TRBJ2-2; v_gene: TRBV7-9; d_gene: NA; CDR3aa: CASLTPGQNTGELFF; CDR3nt: TGTGCCAGCCTCACTCCAGGGCAGAACACCGGGGAGCTGTTTTTT
abundance: NA; j_gene: TRBJ1-2; v_gene: TRBV4-2; d_gene: NA; CDR3aa: CASSQVIGGIYGYTF; CDR3nt: TGTGCCAGCAGCCAAGTGATAGGGGGTATCTATGGCTACACCTTC
abundance: NA; j_gene: TRBJ2-3; v_gene: TRBV27; d_gene: TRBD2; CDR3aa: CASSSPGLAGLADTQYF; CDR3nt: TGTGCCAGCAGTTCTCCGGGACTAGCGGGGTTGGCAGATACGCAGTATTTT
abundance: NA; j_gene: TRBJ2-3; v_gene: TRBV2; d_gene: TRBD2; CDR3aa: CASSDPRLATDTQYF; CDR3nt: TGTGCCAGCAGTGACCCGAGACTAGCCACAGATACGCAGTATTTT
abundance: once; j_gene: TRBJ2-7; v_gene: TRBV6-5; d_gene: NA; CDR3aa: CASSYSMGGYEQYF; CDR3nt: TGTGCCAGCAGTTACTCGATGGGGGGTTACGAGCAGTACTTC
abundance: NA; j_gene: TRBJ2-3; v_gene: TRBV5-6; d_gene: NA; CDR3aa: CASSFSADTQYF; CDR3nt: TGTGCCAGCAGCTTCTCTGCAGATACGCAGTATTTT
abundance: NA; j_gene: TRBJ2-7; v_gene: TRBV27; d_gene: NA; CDR3aa: CASSLSTRTGDGNYF; CDR3nt: TGTGCCAGCTCACTTTCGACTAGAACTGGCGACGGGAATTACTTC
abundance: NA; j_gene: TRBJ1-1; v_gene: TRBV9; d_gene: NA; CDR3aa: CASSVSGVVTEAFF; CDR3nt: TGTGCCAGCAGCGTATCAGGGGTGGTGACTGAAGCTTTCTTT